This T cell receptor beta chain appears in the sequencing data of a study of vaccination effects on CD4 cells after COVID-19. TCRdb's table, derived via immunoSEQ multiplex PCR, lists solely in-frame clones and lacks some. Of around 46,000 clones listed, approximately 70% are singletons. ViraFEST used viral peptide pools to expand antigen-specific CD4+ T cells before sequencing. Following culture for about 11 days, CD4+ T cells were isolated. Infection dated between March and December 2020, before the Alpha, Beta and Delta variants reached the United States. This CDR3 contains 14 residues. V dropped 2 bases and J dropped 5 bases, with 10 bases sitting between them. Looked up from germline, CDR1 is LNHNV and CDR2 is YYDKDF (reference sequence). Remarks on this clone: Its antigen is currently unknown.

The source material was CD4+ T cells from PBMCs cultured with a peptide pool, sampled before COVID-19 vaccination. This TCR came from a human donor who had a prior SARS-CoV-2 infection. The V and J genes are TRBV15 and TRBJ1-5, with a weak D call TRBD1 (5 bases). The CDR3 protein is CATSRWGSHQPQHF. Written as DNA, the CDR3 is TGTGCCACCAGCAGATGGGGGTCACATCAGCCCCAGCATTTT.